This T cell receptor beta chain was sequenced for a study of regulatory T cells in long-lasting Graves disease. Whole-study results and caveats: Persistent patients shared more public clonotypes (approximately 2,800) than new patients (966).

The time point is: persistent/refractory GD, antithyroid drugs over 5 years with positive TRAb. Researchers made the TCR library from RNA that was extracted from PBMCs. Construction of TCR beta libraries relied on iRepertoire HTBI primers and on Arm-PCR targeting CDR3 regions. Source study methods: Overall, samples carried more than 55 TRBV and 13 to 15 TRBJ segments. TCRdb independently ran MiXCR on the multiplex PCR reads; one entry per CDR3 protein. The V and J calls reflect TCRdb's pipeline rather than the authors' work. The data show approximately 290,000 distinct CDR3 sequences, 22% seen once. This CDR3 is built from 14 residues. Deletions cut 5 bases from V and 2 bases from J, with 13 bases between. Germline V lookup: CDR1 SGHAT, CDR2 FQNNGV. This clonotype was observed many times. Its antigen is unknown.

The sequence was collected from a female donor with Graves disease. The sample here was peripheral blood mononuclear cells (PBMCs), taken when the disease was refractory, from a patient treated with antithyroid drugs. The J gene is TRBJ2-7, the V gene TRBV11-2; D is undetermined. In nucleotides, the CDR3 is TGTGCCAGCAGCCCAATCAGCCAACCCTACGAGCAGTACTTC. As protein: CASSPISQPYEQYF.